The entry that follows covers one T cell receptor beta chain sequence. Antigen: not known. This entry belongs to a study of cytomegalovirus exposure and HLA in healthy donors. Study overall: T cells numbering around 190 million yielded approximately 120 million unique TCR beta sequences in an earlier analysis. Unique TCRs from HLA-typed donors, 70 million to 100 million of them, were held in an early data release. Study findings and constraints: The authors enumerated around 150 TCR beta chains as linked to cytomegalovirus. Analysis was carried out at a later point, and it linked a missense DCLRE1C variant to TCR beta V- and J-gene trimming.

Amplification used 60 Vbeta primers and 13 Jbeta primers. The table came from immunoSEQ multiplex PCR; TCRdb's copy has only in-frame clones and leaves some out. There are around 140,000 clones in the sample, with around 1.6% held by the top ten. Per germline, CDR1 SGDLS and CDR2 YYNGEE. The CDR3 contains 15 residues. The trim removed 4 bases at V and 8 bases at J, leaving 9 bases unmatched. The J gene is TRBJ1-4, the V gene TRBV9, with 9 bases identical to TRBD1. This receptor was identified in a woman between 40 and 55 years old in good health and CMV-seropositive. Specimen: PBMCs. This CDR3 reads CASSFSDRGGEKLFF. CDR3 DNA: TGTGCCAGCAGCTTCTCGGACAGGGGTGGGGAAAAACTGTTTTTT.